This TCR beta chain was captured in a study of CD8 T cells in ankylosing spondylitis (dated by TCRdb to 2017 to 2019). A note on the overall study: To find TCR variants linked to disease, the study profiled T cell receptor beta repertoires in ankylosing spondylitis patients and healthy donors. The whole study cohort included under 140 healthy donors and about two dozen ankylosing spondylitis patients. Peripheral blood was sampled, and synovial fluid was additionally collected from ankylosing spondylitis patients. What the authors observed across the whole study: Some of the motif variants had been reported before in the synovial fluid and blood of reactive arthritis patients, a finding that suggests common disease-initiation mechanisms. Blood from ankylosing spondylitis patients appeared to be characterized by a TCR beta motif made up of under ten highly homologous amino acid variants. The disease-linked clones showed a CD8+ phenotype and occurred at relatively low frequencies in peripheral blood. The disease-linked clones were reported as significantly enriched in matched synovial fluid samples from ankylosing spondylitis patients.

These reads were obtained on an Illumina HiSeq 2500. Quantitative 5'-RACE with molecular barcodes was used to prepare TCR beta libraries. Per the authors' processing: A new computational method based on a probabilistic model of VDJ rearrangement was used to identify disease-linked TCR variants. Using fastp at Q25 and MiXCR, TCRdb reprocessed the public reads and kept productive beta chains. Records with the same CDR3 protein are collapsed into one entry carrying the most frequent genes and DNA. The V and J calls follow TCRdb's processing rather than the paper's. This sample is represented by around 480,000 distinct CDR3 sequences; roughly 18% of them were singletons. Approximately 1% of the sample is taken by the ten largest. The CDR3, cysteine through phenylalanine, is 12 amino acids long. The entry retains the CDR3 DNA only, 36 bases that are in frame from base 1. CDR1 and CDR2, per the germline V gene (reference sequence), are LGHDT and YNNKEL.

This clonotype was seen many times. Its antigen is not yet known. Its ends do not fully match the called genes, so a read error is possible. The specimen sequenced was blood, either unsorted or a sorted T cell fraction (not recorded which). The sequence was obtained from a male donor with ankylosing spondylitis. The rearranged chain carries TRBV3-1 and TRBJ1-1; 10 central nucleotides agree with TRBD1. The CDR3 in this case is CASTPGQGTVTF. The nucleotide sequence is TGTGCCAGCACTCCGGGACAGGGGACGGTCACCTTT.